Reported below is one T cell receptor (beta chain). What it recognizes is unknown. The germline gene is not matched at one end of the junction; a read error may be the cause. The CDR3 spans 11 residues. Peripheral blood, 9.5 to 10 milliliters per donor, was collected. Isolation per sample recovered at least 6 million PBMCs. Next came a second PCR, run for roughly 7 to 12 cycles, which used a sample-barcoded 5' primer along with a J-beta primer mix. Each CDR3 protein gets one entry after TCRdb re-called the 5' RACE reads with MiXCR. The profile shows approximately 1.5 million distinct CDR3 sequences, almost 35% of them singletons. The record originates from a study of blood T cells in healthy people across ages. The study, taken as a whole, reports: Donors of long life had a larger count of naive CD4+ cells and greater diversity than aged donors. In the absence of known donor CMV status, changes in expanded clonotypes were possibly confounded.

The TCR sequence derives from a woman in her 30s in good health. Sequencing used blood. The chain is built from TRBV12-3 or TRBV12-4 and TRBJ1-2; 7 nucleotides match TRBD1. DNA of the CDR3: TGTGTCAGCAGCAGACAGGGAGGCTACACCTTC. Residues: CVSSRQGGYTF.